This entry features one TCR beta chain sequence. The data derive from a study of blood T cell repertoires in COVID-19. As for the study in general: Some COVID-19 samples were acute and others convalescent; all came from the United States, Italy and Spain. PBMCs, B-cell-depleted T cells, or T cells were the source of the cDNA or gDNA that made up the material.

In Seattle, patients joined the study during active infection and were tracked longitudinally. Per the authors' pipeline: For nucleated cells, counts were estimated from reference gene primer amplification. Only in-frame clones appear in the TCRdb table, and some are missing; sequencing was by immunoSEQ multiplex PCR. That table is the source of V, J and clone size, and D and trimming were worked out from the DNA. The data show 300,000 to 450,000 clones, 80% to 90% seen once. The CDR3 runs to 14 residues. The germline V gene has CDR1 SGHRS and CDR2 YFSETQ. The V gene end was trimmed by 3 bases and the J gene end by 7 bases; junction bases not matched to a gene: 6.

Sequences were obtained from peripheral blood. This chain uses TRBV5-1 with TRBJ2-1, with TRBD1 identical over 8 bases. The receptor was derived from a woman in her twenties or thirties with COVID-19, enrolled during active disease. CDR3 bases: TGCGCCAGCAGCTACGGACAGGGCGGAAATGAGCAGTTCTTC. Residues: CASSYGQGGNEQFF.